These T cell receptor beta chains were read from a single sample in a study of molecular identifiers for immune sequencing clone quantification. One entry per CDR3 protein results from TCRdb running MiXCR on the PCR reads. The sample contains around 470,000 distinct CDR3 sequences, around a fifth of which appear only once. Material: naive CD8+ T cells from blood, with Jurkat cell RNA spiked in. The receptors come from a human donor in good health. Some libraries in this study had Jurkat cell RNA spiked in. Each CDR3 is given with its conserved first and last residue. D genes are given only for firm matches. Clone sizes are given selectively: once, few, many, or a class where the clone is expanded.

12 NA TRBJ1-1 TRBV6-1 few TGTGCCAGCAGTACAGTCCTGGGTGAAGCTTTCTTT CASSTVLGEAFF
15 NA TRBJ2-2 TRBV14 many TGTGCCAGCAGCCCGATAACAGGGTTCACCGGGGAGCTGTTTTTT CASSPITGFTGELFF
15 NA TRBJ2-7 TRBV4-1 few TGCGCCAGCAGCCAAACGCGACTAGGCGGCTACGAGCAGTACTTC CASSQTRLGGYEQYF
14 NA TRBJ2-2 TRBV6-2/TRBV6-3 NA TGTGCCAGCAGTTCTGAACCGAACACCGGGGAGCTGTTTTTT CASSSEPNTGELFF
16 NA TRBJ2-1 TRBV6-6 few TGTGCCAGCAGTCGTGACGGGGGGCGTGAGTACAATGAGCAGTTCTTC CASSRDGGREYNEQFF
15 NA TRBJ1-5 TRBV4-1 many TGTGCCAGCAGCCCGGTGGGGTATAGCAATCAGCCCCAGCATTTT CASSPVGYSNQPQHF
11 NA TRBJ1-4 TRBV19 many TGTGCCACCAAAGATCCTGAAAAACTGTTTTTT CATKDPEKLFF
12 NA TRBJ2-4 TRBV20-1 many TGCAGTGCCGCACCACTAGGAAACATTCAGTACTTC CSAAPLGNIQYF
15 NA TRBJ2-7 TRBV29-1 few TGCAGCGTTGAAGTGTTCAGGACTGGGGCCTACGAGCAGTACTTC CSVEVFRTGAYEQYF
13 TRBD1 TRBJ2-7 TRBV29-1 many TGCAGCGTTGCTCGGGACAGTGACTACGAGCAGTACTTC CSVARDSDYEQYF
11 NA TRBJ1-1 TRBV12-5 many TGTGCTAGTGGTTTCATGGGGCAAGCTTTCTTT CASGFMGQAFF
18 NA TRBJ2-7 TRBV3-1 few TGTGCCAGCAGCCCAAAGCGCATCCGGGCTTCAGGTCGGGACGAGCAGTACTTC CASSPKRIRASGRDEQYF
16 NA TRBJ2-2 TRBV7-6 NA TGTGCCAGCAGCCAGCAGCGGGTGCGGAACACCGGGGAGCTGTTTTTT CASSQQRVRNTGELFF
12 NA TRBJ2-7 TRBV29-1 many TGCAGCGTTGTGGTGACAGGCCTCGAGCAGTACTTC CSVVVTGLEQYF
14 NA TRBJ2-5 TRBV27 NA TGTGCCAGCAGTTCGTTGGGGCATCGAGAGACCCAGTACTTC CASSSLGHRETQYF
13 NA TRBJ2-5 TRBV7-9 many TGTGCCAGCAGTTCCGGGGACCAAGAGACCCAGTACTTC CASSSGDQETQYF
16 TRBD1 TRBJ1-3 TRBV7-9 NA TGTGCCATCAGCATTACGACAGGGACCTCTGGAAACACCATATATTTT CAISITTGTSGNTIYF